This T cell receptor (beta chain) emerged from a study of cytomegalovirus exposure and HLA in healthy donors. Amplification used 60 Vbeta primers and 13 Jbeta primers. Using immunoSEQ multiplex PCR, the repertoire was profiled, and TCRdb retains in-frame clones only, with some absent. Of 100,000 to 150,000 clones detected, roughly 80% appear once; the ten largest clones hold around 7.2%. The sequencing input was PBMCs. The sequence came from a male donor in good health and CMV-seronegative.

DNA of the CDR3: TGTGCCTGGAGTGGTGGACTAGCGGGAGATACGCAGTATTTT. Protein sequence: CAWSGGLAGDTQYF. V and J are TRBV30 and TRBJ2-3, with 11 positions matching TRBD2. V trimming: 1 base; J trimming: 5 bases; junction bases outside the gene matches: 2. Germline V lookup: CDR1 GTSNPN, CDR2 SVGIG (reference sequence). CDR3 size: 14 residues. Combining the CDR3 with reference TRBV30 and TRBJ2-3 gives the whole variable domain SQTIHQWPATLVQPVGSPLSLECTVEGTSNPNLYWYRQAAGRGLQLLFYSVGIGQISSEVPQNLSASRPQDRQFILSSKKLLLSDSGFYLCAWSGGLAGDTQYFGPGTRLTVL.